This paragraph covers one TCR beta chain sequence. Its antigen remains unknown. This CDR3 has 13 amino acids. Germline CDR1 reads SNHLY; CDR2 reads FYNNEI. These data are taken from a study of cytomegalovirus exposure and HLA in healthy donors. Study background: Sequencing of 180 million or so T cells in an earlier analysis found some 100 million unique TCR beta sequences. General study results and limits: Indistinguishable V segments, including TRBV6-2 and TRBV6-3, were excluded. For most TCR beta V segments, an earlier analysis put the productive rate at about 87% or about 30% of the time.

The PCR used 60 Vbeta and 13 Jbeta primers. Original data processing: Roughly 11 million of the 75 million to 95 million unique TCR beta chains counted in a later analysis were shared. Some clones are missing from TCRdb's copy, which holds only in-frame ones; the method was immunoSEQ multiplex PCR. The DNA was the basis for D and trimming; V, J and clone size are from that table. Of a few hundred thousand clones in the sample, approximately 78% were seen once. The clonotype originates from a man aged 25-45 years in good health and CMV-seronegative. Sequencing was done on a sample of PBMCs. The chain is built from TRBV2 and TRBJ2-2; D possibly corresponds to TRBD2 (6 bases). The CDR3: CVQERVNTGELFF. DNA of the CDR3: TGTGTCCAAGAGCGGGTGAACACCGGGGAGCTGTTTTTT.